The 23 T cell receptor beta chains in this list originate from one sample, sequenced in a study of radiation and T cells in renal cell carcinoma. Time point in this sample: baseline pretreatment blood. Treatment meaning: 15 Gy SBRT to primary tumor, nephrectomy 4 weeks later. TCRdb's copy holds only in-frame clones and misses some; the assay was immunoSEQ multiplex PCR. Of about 49,000 clones in the sample, approximately 83% were seen once. The sequencing used blood, collected from a patient whose treatment included radiotherapy and nephrectomy. Source of these receptors: a woman aged 70-85 years with renal cell carcinoma.

J is TRBJ2-2 and V is TRBV10-1; tentative D call: TRBD1 (5 bases). Germline CDR1 reads WNHNN; CDR2 reads SYGVQD (reference sequence). CDR3 size: 15 residues. V lost 0 bases to trimming and J lost 7 bases, with 12 bases between them. This chain's CDR3 is CASSESGQGFGELFF. The CDR3 DNA follows: TGCGCCAGCAGTGAGTCGGGTCAGGGCTTCGGGGAGCTGTTTTTT.

This chain links TRBV25-1 with TRBJ2-3, with D unresolved. This CDR3 is 13 amino acids long. CDR1 and CDR2 from the germline V gene are MGHDK and SYGVNS. V shed 8 bases and J shed 0 bases, with 9 bases lying between them. CDR3 loop: CASRFGSTDTQYF. CDR3 bases: TGTGCCAGCCGGTTTGGTAGCACAGATACGCAGTATTTT.

The chain combines TRBV5-5 with TRBJ2-7, with 9 bases aligning to TRBD1. V dropped 0 bases and J dropped 0; count of bases not matched to a gene: 7. CDR1 is SGHKS, CDR2 YYEKEE, per germline (reference sequence). The CDR3 consists of 17 residues. The CDR3 coding sequence is TGTGCCAGCAGCTTGGGCCTAACAGGGGGCTTCTCCTACGAGCAGTACTTC. It codes for CASSLGLTGGFSYEQYF.

This clone was recorded only once. This chain connects TRBV19 to TRBJ1-5; 7 nucleotides agree with TRBD1. This CDR3 is built from 13 residues. The germline CDR1 and CDR2 sequences are LNHDA and SQIVND (reference sequence). The V segment lost 9 bases and the J segment 4 bases; nucleotides outside the gene matches: 6. The CDR3 DNA reads as TGTGCCAGCTCGGGACAGAGAAATCAGCCCCAGCATTTT. Amino acids: CASSGQRNQPQHF.

V and J are TRBV5-1 and TRBJ2-3; 8 bases align to TRBD1. This CDR3 contains 14 residues. Germline CDR1 reads SGHRS; CDR2 reads YFSETQ. V lost 2 bases to trimming and J lost 7 bases; unmatched junction nucleotides: 6. The CDR3 nucleotides read TGCGCCAGCAGCTTAGGACAGGGCGGGAATACGCAGTATTTT. Translation gives CASSLGQGGNTQYF. Full variable domain (rest looked up from reference TRBV5-1 and TRBJ2-3): KAGVTQTPRYLIKTRGQQVTLSCSPISGHRSVSWYQQTPGQGLQFLFEYFSETQRNKGNFPGRFSGRQFSNSRSEMNVSTLELGDSALYLCASSLGQGGNTQYFGPGTRLTVL.

The chain uses TRBV5-1 and TRBJ2-7, with unresolved D. V lost 7 bases and J lost 0, with 11 bases in between. CDR3 size: 13 residues. Germline assignment: CDR1 SGHRS and CDR2 YFSETQ. CDR3 DNA: TGCGCCAGCCAAGGAACGCCCTCCTACGAGCAGTACTTC. This codes for CASQGTPSYEQYF.

This clone turned up a few times. The chain's CDR3 is CASSLGTSNYGYTF. CDR3 DNA sequence: TGTGCCAGCAGCTTGGGGACATCTAACTATGGCTACACCTTC. The chain carries TRBV7-8 and TRBJ1-2; a possible D gene is TRBD1 (6 bases). V lost 3 bases and J 0 bases, leaving 8 bases between the germline ends. Germline-derived CDR1 and CDR2 are SGHVS and FQNEAQ. The CDR3 runs to 14 residues.

This sequence joins TRBV5-1 and TRBJ2-3; possibly TRBD1 for D (5 bases). CDR3 length: 15 amino acids. Trimming removed 5 bases at V and 3 bases at J, with 16 bases between. Germline V gene data show CDR1 as SGHRS and CDR2 as YFSETQ. Here the CDR3 DNA reads TGCGCCAGCAGAGGGATGGGGCGCATGACAGATACGCAGTATTTT. The encoded protein is CASRGMGRMTDTQYF.

The table lists this clone with a count of one. Written as DNA, the CDR3 is TGTGCCAGCAACCCACAGGGGTCTGGTGAAAAACTGTTTTTT. Protein sequence: CASNPQGSGEKLFF. This chain links TRBV7-2 with TRBJ1-4, with 7 bases matching TRBD1. The CDR3 has 14 amino acids. From germline, CDR1 is SGHTA and CDR2 FQGNSA. Trimming took 7 bases from V and 7 from J; bases not matched to a gene: 9.

The chain uses TRBV5-1 and TRBJ1-1; no firm D call. The germline gives CDR1 SGHRS, CDR2 YFSETQ. Trimming cost V 0 bases and J 2 bases, with 11 bases left between them. The CDR3 has 15 amino acids. The CDR3 nucleotides are TGCGCCAGCAGCTTGGGGCTAAAGGCAAACACTGAAGCTTTCTTT. Translating it yields CASSLGLKANTEAFF.

This chain connects TRBV18 to TRBJ1-5, with 7 bases matching TRBD1. Germline values: CDR1 KGHSH, CDR2 LQKENI. J gave up 5 bases and V 6 bases, and 10 bases lay outside the gene matches. The CDR3 covers 15 residues. The CDR3, as DNA: TGTGCCAGCTCTCTGGGGGGCCAGGGGGATCAGCCCCAGCATTTT. This translates into CASSLGGQGDQPQHF. Filled out from reference TRBV18 and TRBJ1-5, the complete variable domain reads NAGVMQNPRHLVRRRGQEARLRCSPMKGHSHVYWYRQLPEEGLKFMVYLQKENIIDESGMPKERFSAEFPKEGPSILRIQQVVRGDSAAYFCASSLGGQGDQPQHFGDGTRLSIL.

As to this clone: Germline is not matched at one junction end, which may reflect a read error. The chain combines TRBV4-3 with TRBJ2-2; TRBD1 might be the D (6 bases). Germline CDR1 and CDR2: LGHNA and YSLEER. CDR3 length equals 13 residues. The CDR3 nucleotides are TGCGCCAGCAGCCAAGAACCGTATGGACAGCATGCTTTT. Protein: CASSQEPYGQHAF.

The chain recombines TRBV5-1 with TRBJ2-1, with 8 positions matching TRBD1. From germline, CDR1 is SGHRS and CDR2 YFSETQ. Trimming cost V 3 bases and J 7 bases; bases outside gene matches: 9. This CDR3 spans 15 amino acids. CDR3 region: CASSYQGAPGNEQFF. CDR3 nucleotide sequence: TGCGCCAGCAGCTACCAGGGGGCGCCGGGAAATGAGCAGTTCTTC. Drawing the rest from reference TRBV5-1 and TRBJ2-1, the complete variable domain is KAGVTQTPRYLIKTRGQQVTLSCSPISGHRSVSWYQQTPGQGLQFLFEYFSETQRNKGNFPGRFSGRQFSNSRSEMNVSTLELGDSALYLCASSYQGAPGNEQFFGPGTRLTVL.

There are a few counts of this clone. CDR3 residues: CASSLALARATNEKLFF. The CDR3 DNA is TGTGCCAGCAGCTTAGCGTTAGCGAGGGCAACTAATGAAAAACTGTTTTTT. This chain joins TRBV7-9 and TRBJ1-4; D gene ambiguous. This CDR3 spans 17 amino acids. Germline loops: CDR1 SEHNR, CDR2 FQNEAQ (reference sequence). The V end was cut by 0 bases, the J end by 0 bases, with 11 bases between.

The chain links TRBV30 to TRBJ2-1; the D is unclear. Germline-derived CDR1 and CDR2 are GTSNPN and SVGIG (reference sequence). This CDR3 has 11 amino acids. Between the trimmed V and J ends, which lost 4 bases and 5 bases, there was a span of 6 bases. DNA of the CDR3: TGTGCCTGGATAAAAAACAATGAGCAGTTCTTC. This sequence encodes CAWIKNNEQFF.

The chain is built from TRBV2 and TRBJ1-3, with D uncertain. CDR3 length equals 15 residues. Trimming took 1 base from V and 0 from J, leaving 7 bases between them. The germline V gene has CDR1 SNHLY and CDR2 FYNNEI. CDR3 sequence: CASSEDSGSGNTIYF. CDR3 bases: TGTGCCAGCAGTGAAGACAGTGGCTCTGGAAACACCATATATTTT.

The J gene is TRBJ2-1, the V gene TRBV27, with D possibly TRBD1 on 6 matching bases. There are 15 residues in the CDR3. Germline CDR1 is MNHEY and CDR2 is SMNVEV (reference sequence). V was clipped by 10 bases and J by 2 bases, with 18 bases between them. The CDR3 nucleotides are TGTGCCACTTACCGTCCAGGGGCTACCTACAATGAGCAGTTCTTC. Translated: CATYRPGATYNEQFF.

This sequence joins TRBV7-9 and TRBJ2-7, with D unresolved. Germline CDR1 reads SEHNR; CDR2 reads FQNEAQ (reference sequence). This CDR3 has 11 residues. Between the trimmed V and J ends, which lost 2 bases and 4 bases, there was a span of 3 bases. The CDR3 region is CASSLMYEQYF. CDR3 sequence (DNA): TGTGCCAGCAGCTTAATGTACGAGCAGTACTTC. Complete variable domain (other parts from reference TRBV7-9 and TRBJ2-7): DTGVSQNPRHKITKRGQNVTFRCDPISEHNRLYWYRQTLGQGPEFLTYFQNEAQLEKSRLLSDRFSAERPKGSFSTLEIQRTEQGDSAMYLCASSLMYEQYFGPGTRLTVT.

This chain joins TRBV6-1 and TRBJ1-2; D is perhaps TRBD1 (6 bases). This CDR3 is 19 amino acids long. V was pared by 2 bases and J by 0 bases, with 22 bases between. In germline, CDR1 is MNHNS, CDR2 SASEGT. In DNA form, the CDR3 reads TGTGCCAGCAGTGAACGGGGGGGCGGCACGTACCGCGCTAACTATGGCTACACCTTC. This gives the protein CASSERGGGTYRANYGYTF.

CDR3 DNA: TGTGCCAGTAGTATGAGGATTACCGGGACTAGCGCCTACTACAATGAGCAGTTCTTC. It yields the protein CASSMRITGTSAYYNEQFF. V usage is TRBV19 and J usage is TRBJ2-1, with TRBD2 matching 10 bases. V lost 3 bases and J lost 3; bases outside the gene matches: 14. Looked up from germline, CDR1 is LNHDA and CDR2 is SQIVND (reference sequence). The CDR3 is 19 amino acids.

This clone was found once. V gene TRBV10-1 combines with J gene TRBJ2-2; D is ambiguous. Germline-derived CDR1 and CDR2 are WNHNN and SYGVQD (reference sequence). Trimming stripped 6 bases from V and 0 bases from J, with 5 bases between. The CDR3 length is 13 residues. The CDR3 DNA is TGCGCCAGCAGCGGCGCGAACACCGGGGAGCTGTTTTTT. It encodes CASSGANTGELFF.

Remarks on this clone: At one end, the junction sequence differs from germline, possibly due to a read error. V gene TRBV7-7 combines with J gene TRBJ2-5; TRBD1 might be the D (6 bases). From germline, CDR1 is SSHAT and CDR2 FNYEAQ (reference sequence). The CDR3 is 15 amino acids. CDR3 in DNA: TGTGCCAGCAGCTTAGTTGGGGACACACAAGAGACCCTGTACTTC. Protein product: CASSLVGDTQETLYF.

The table lists this clone with a count of one. This chain joins TRBV5-4 and TRBJ2-7; D gene ambiguous. The CDR3 totals 13 residues. The V and J ends lost 4 bases and 0 bases respectively, with 8 bases between them. Germline CDR1 and CDR2: SGHNT and YYREEE (reference sequence). This CDR3 reads CASSPFSSYEQYF. In DNA, the CDR3 is TGTGCCAGCAGCCCATTTAGCTCCTACGAGCAGTACTTC.